The present T cell receptor (beta chain) was sequenced within a study of identical twins. Notes on the study in general: Out-of-frame alpha sequences shared by twins were enriched for low generation probability.

cDNA molecules carried unique molecular identifiers, and template switching added a universal primer site. TCRdb ran MiXCR on the 5' RACE reads and lists one entry per CDR3 protein. This table holds about 200,000 distinct CDR3 sequences, over 5.5% found once. In this sample, this clonotype turned up a few times. Antigen: not known. The V end lost 9 bases, the J end lost 3 bases, and 13 bases lay between the germline ends. The CDR3 extends over 13 amino acids. These records were also assigned to another study, of T cells expressing NK-cell markers. In that study: According to the study, TCR beta repertoires originated from sorted CD3+CD56+NKG2C+, CD3+CD56+NKG2C- and CD3+CD56-NKG2C+ T cells. Within the sequenced cohort of eight donors, seven exhibited HCMV seropositivity and one was seronegative.

The sample taken for sequencing was CD8+ T cells sorted from blood. V is TRBV12-3 or TRBV12-4 and J is TRBJ2-3; D gene unclear. The sequence derives from a woman between 18 and 30 years old in good health. CDR3 region: CASKGDGTDTQYF. CDR3 coding DNA: TGTGCCAGTAAGGGCGATGGGACAGATACGCAGTATTTT.